Listed here are 5 T cell receptor beta chains from one sample, sequenced in a study of sequential checkpoint blockade in melanoma (dated 2019 in TCRdb). The treatment or condition label corresponds to: randomized to nivolumab then ipilimumab (arm A) or the reverse (arm B). The library came from the immunoSEQ multiplex PCR assay. TCRdb's version of the immuneACCESS table is confined to in-frame rearrangements and falls short of the full clone set. An unresolved V gene accounts for under half of the shortfall where checked; the remainder is of unknown origin. This sample lists around 30,000 clones; 75% to 90% were detected once. 20% to 25% of the sample is taken by the ten largest. The sequences come from CD8+ T cells sorted from blood (inferred from file names), collected from a patient given nivolumab and ipilimumab in sequence. Receptor source: a human donor with melanoma.

The V and J genes are TRBV4-1 and TRBJ2-7, with TRBD2 matching 7 bases. This CDR3 region has 16 residues. V lost 2 bases to trimming and J lost 7 bases; unmatched junction nucleotides: 14. Germline V CDR1 and CDR2: MGHRA, YSYEKL. CDR3 sequence (DNA): TGCGCCAGCAGCCAATCTGCCGGGACTAAGGTCCCGGAGCAGTACTTC. Translating gives CASSQSAGTKVPEQYF.

V and J are TRBV27 and TRBJ2-7; 10 nucleotides align to TRBD2. The V and J ends lost 0 bases and 4 bases, in that order; junction bases with no gene match: 9. The CDR3 loop spans 17 amino acids. Germline loops: CDR1 MNHEY, CDR2 SMNVEV (reference sequence). CDR3 nucleotides: TGTGCCAGCAGTTTATCTGGGCTAGCGGGGGCGTTTTACGAGCAGTACTTC. It yields the protein CASSLSGLAGAFYEQYF.

V usage is TRBV5-4 and J usage is TRBJ1-1; TRBD1 is a possible D gene (5 bases). Trimming left V 4 bases short and J 8 bases short, with 12 bases between. Looked up from germline, CDR1 is SGHNT and CDR2 is YYREEE (reference sequence). CDR3 length: 12 amino acids. The CDR3: CASSGGVLEAFF. CDR3 in DNA: TGTGCCAGCAGCGGAGGGGTTTTGGAAGCTTTCTTT.

The chain carries TRBV9 and TRBJ1-1; no definite D call. Germline values: CDR1 SGDLS, CDR2 YYNGEE. The V end was cut by 0 bases, the J end by 7 bases, with 7 bases between. The CDR3 covers 12 residues. CDR3 bases: TGTGCCAGCAGCGTAGACGGGGATGAAGCTTTCTTT. Amino acid sequence: CASSVDGDEAFF.

This chain links TRBV20-1 with TRBJ1-1; D is perhaps TRBD1 (6 bases). The CDR3 contains 11 residues. V was trimmed by 5 bases and J by 4 bases, leaving 8 bases between them. Looked up from germline, CDR1 is DFQATT and CDR2 is SNEGSKA (reference sequence). The CDR3 sequence is CSAPRGTEAFF. CDR3 bases: TGCAGTGCTCCCAGGGGCACTGAAGCTTTCTTT.